This TCR beta chain was sequenced during a study of blood T cell repertoires in COVID-19. Across the whole study: Nucleic acid was either cDNA or gDNA, and it came from T cells, B-cell-depleted T cells, or PBMCs.

Method: immunoSEQ multiplex PCR; TCRdb's copy keeps in-frame clones and lacks some. The data contain about 44,000 clones, approximately 88% of them singletons. The CDR3 consists of 15 residues. V was trimmed by 5 bases and J by 3 bases, leaving 17 bases between them. CDR1 and CDR2 from the germline V gene are MNHEY and SMNVEV (reference sequence). This sequence joins TRBV27 and TRBJ2-7, with a possible D match to TRBD1 (5 bases). Sequenced sample: peripheral blood. The clonotype originates from a woman in her 40s with acute or convalescent COVID-19. CDR3 coding DNA: TGTGCCAGCAGTCCCACCGCAGGGCCGTACTACGAGCAGTACTTC. Translated: CASSPTAGPYYEQYF.